These 27 T cell receptor beta chains originate from one sample sequenced in a study of T-cell memory formation after mild COVID-19. Via MiXCR, TCRdb re-called the 5' RACE reads, giving one row per CDR3 protein. The sample shows about 540,000 distinct CDR3 sequences, around 21% of them seen only once. The sequenced material came from PBMCs or a T cell subset sorted from them (not recorded which). Receptors were obtained from an adult woman who had mild COVID-19 (a few samples of this study predate the infection). Cell type and time point are not known.

The chain joins TRBV29-1 to TRBJ2-1, with D tentatively TRBD2 (5 bases). The CDR3 consists of 17 residues. The germline V gene encodes CDR1 SQVTM and CDR2 ANQGSEA. Trimming removed 0 bases at V and 9 bases at J, with 24 bases between. This chain's CDR3 is CSVEERGYGVNLGEQFF. The CDR3, as DNA: TGCAGCGTTGAAGAACGAGGGTACGGGGTCAATTTAGGTGAGCAGTTCTTC.

This clonotype was detected only a few times. The chain has TRBV12-3 or TRBV12-4 and TRBJ2-1; the D is unclear. Trimming removed 4 bases from V and 10 bases from J, with 17 bases in between. This CDR3 has 14 amino acids. The CDR3 region has the DNA TGTGCCAGCAGTTACGAGACCCGATGGAGAGAGCAGTTCTTC. This translates into CASSYETRWREQFF.

This clonotype has more than one count but fewer than ten. This chain connects TRBV14 to TRBJ2-2, with D possibly matching TRBD1 (6 bases). In germline, CDR1 is SGHDN, CDR2 FVKESK. Between the trimmed V and J ends, which lost 0 bases and 5 bases, there was a span of 16 bases. The CDR3 consists of 17 residues. As DNA, the CDR3 is TGTGCCAGCAGCCAAGAATTTCAGGGGATCAGGACCGGGGAGCTGTTTTTT. Its protein is CASSQEFQGIRTGELFF.

A remark on this clonotype: The junction differs from germline at one of its ends, possibly a read error. This chain links TRBV7-8 with TRBJ2-3; D not certain. This CDR3 is built from 8 residues. Germline loops: CDR1 SGHVS, CDR2 FQNEAQ. CDR3 protein: CASSLDGF. For the CDR3, the DNA is TGTGCCAGCAGCTTAGATGGTTTT. Using reference TRBV7-8 and TRBJ2-3 for the parts outside the CDR3, the full variable domain is GAGVSQSPRYKVAKRGQDVALRCDPISGHVSLFWYQQALGQGPEFLTYFQNEAQLDKSGLPSDRFFAERPEGSVSTLKIQRTQQEDSAVYLCASSLDGFGPGTRLTVL.

This clonotype has a handful of counts. The genes are TRBV10-3 and TRBJ2-3, with 7 bases that match TRBD1. The CDR3 contains 14 residues. The germline CDR1 and CDR2 sequences are ENHRY and SYGVKD. The trim removed 4 bases at V and 4 bases at J, leaving 5 bases unmatched. CDR3 bases: TGTGCCATCAGTGGACAGGGAAGGGCAGATACGCAGTATTTT. It is translated as CAISGQGRADTQYF.

This clonotype has just a few counts. V usage is TRBV5-6 and J usage is TRBJ2-2, with 7 positions matching TRBD1. The CDR3 consists of 14 residues. Germline CDR1 is SGHDT and CDR2 is YYEEEE. V was pared by 4 bases and J by 6 bases, with 6 bases of the junction left unmatched. The DNA for the CDR3 is TGTGCCAGCAGCACAGGGGCGCGTCCCGGGGAGCTGTTTTTT. Protein product: CASSTGARPGELFF.

The gene calls are TRBV20-1 and TRBJ2-1; 9 positions match TRBD2. J gave up 7 bases and V 3 bases, and 7 bases lay outside the gene matches. The CDR3 loop spans 14 amino acids. CDR1 is DFQATT, CDR2 SNEGSKA, per germline (reference sequence). The CDR3 reads CSARGLAGFNEQFF. The CDR3 bases are TGCAGTGCTAGGGGGCTAGCGGGGTTTAATGAGCAGTTCTTC.

This clonotype was detected ten times or more. The V gene is TRBV20-1, the J gene TRBJ2-5; 7 bases fit TRBD2. This CDR3 spans 12 amino acids. After removal of 1 base from V and 5 bases from J, the junction contained 1 base not matched to a gene. CDR1 and CDR2 (germline): DFQATT, SNEGSKA (reference sequence). The CDR3, as DNA: TGCAGTGCTAGAGTGGGGGGGGAGACCCAGTACTTC. Its protein product is CSARVGGETQYF.

Only a few counts were recorded for this clonotype. The V gene is TRBV5-1, the J gene TRBJ2-3, with a possible D match to TRBD1 (6 bases). Germline V gene lookup returns CDR1 SGHRS and CDR2 YFSETQ. The CDR3 runs to 14 residues. The V and J ends lost 4 bases and 5 bases respectively, with 14 bases between them. The CDR3 reads CASSLMGHGDTQYF. Here the CDR3 DNA reads TGCGCCAGCAGCCTTATGGGACACGGAGATACGCAGTATTTT.

This clonotype was counted only a few times. The rearrangement joins TRBV9 to TRBJ2-1; D not certain. The CDR3 sequence is 13 residues long. The V gene lost 0 bases and the J gene lost 4 bases, with 5 bases spanning the gap. The germline V gene encodes CDR1 SGDLS and CDR2 YYNGEE. The CDR3 protein is CASSVDEYNEQFF. CDR3 nucleotide sequence: TGTGCCAGCAGCGTAGACGAATACAATGAGCAGTTCTTC.

The genes are TRBV7-2 and TRBJ1-2, with D possibly matching TRBD1 (5 bases). The V end lost 1 base, the J end lost 4 bases, and 13 bases lay between the germline ends. CDR1 SGHTA and CDR2 FQGNSA come from the germline V gene. The CDR3 sequence is 15 residues long. CDR3 in amino acids: CASSLGGTGPYGYTF. The CDR3 DNA reads TGTGCCAGCAGCTTAGGCGGAACAGGCCCCTATGGCTACACCTTC.

V and J are TRBV7-9 and TRBJ2-5, with D unclear. Germline CDR1 is SEHNR and CDR2 is FQNEAQ (reference sequence). Between the trimmed V and J ends, which lost 4 bases and 10 bases, there was a span of 16 bases. The CDR3 spans 13 residues. CDR3 in DNA: TGTGCCAGCAGCTCTAGTCTCCGGGCTGGCCAGTACTTC. Its translation is CASSSSLRAGQYF. The full variable domain, its missing parts supplied by reference TRBV7-9 and TRBJ2-5, is DTGVSQNPRHKITKRGQNVTFRCDPISEHNRLYWYRQTLGQGPEFLTYFQNEAQLEKSRLLSDRFSAERPKGSFSTLEIQRTEQGDSAMYLCASSSSLRAGQYFGPGTRLLVL.

The chain links TRBV10-3 to TRBJ2-3; D might be TRBD1 (6 bases). Trimming pared 2 bases from V and 6 bases from J, leaving 15 bases between. The CDR3 covers 15 residues. Per germline, CDR1 ENHRY and CDR2 SYGVKD. The CDR3 loop reads CAISEGQGLPDTQYF. In nucleotides, the CDR3 is TGTGCCATCAGTGAGGGGCAGGGGCTCCCGGATACGCAGTATTTT.

The rearrangement links TRBV2 to TRBJ2-1, with D perhaps matching TRBD1 (6 bases). CDR1 and CDR2 from the germline V gene are SNHLY and FYNNEI. Deletions cut 2 bases from V and 2 bases from J, with 7 bases between. The CDR3 consists of 14 residues. As DNA, the CDR3 is TGTGCCAGCAGTGAAAGGGGGACCTACAATGAGCAGTTCTTC. This codes for CASSERGTYNEQFF.

The chain recombines TRBV5-1 with TRBJ2-1; TRBD2 might be the D (5 bases). The CDR3 contains 14 residues. CDR1 SGHRS and CDR2 YFSETQ come from the germline V gene. Trimming removed 1 base at V and 2 bases at J, with 7 bases between. CDR3 in amino acids: CASSLRGPYNEQFF. DNA for the CDR3: TGCGCCAGCAGCTTGCGGGGTCCCTACAATGAGCAGTTCTTC.

This clonotype was counted many times. The CDR3 reads CASSLVNYEQYF. The CDR3 DNA reads as TGTGCCAGCAGCTTGGTCAACTACGAGCAGTACTTC. V usage is TRBV7-9 and J usage is TRBJ2-7; D is unclear. The CDR3 totals 12 residues. V lost 3 bases and J 3 bases, leaving 6 bases between the germline ends. Germline V gives CDR1 SEHNR, CDR2 FQNEAQ (reference sequence).

This clonotype was found many times. This chain connects TRBV20-1 to TRBJ2-1, with TRBD1 as a possible D gene (5 bases). The germline CDR1 and CDR2 sequences are DFQATT and SNEGSKA (reference sequence). The CDR3 runs to 17 residues. V was clipped by 1 base and J by 1 base, with 17 bases between them. The CDR3 protein is CSARVVVKGRSYNEQFF. The CDR3 DNA sequence: TGCAGTGCTAGAGTAGTGGTCAAGGGGCGGTCCTACAATGAGCAGTTCTTC.

The chain joins TRBV6-2 or TRBV6-3 to TRBJ2-7; no definite D call. The V end lost 0 bases, the J end lost 1 base, and 10 bases lay between the germline ends. The CDR3 runs to 15 residues. Germline loops: CDR1 MNHEY, CDR2 SVGEGT. The CDR3 spells CASSYSAASSYEQYF. In DNA form, the CDR3 reads TGTGCCAGCAGTTACTCGGCAGCTTCTTCCTACGAGCAGTACTTC.

V gene TRBV24-1 combines with J gene TRBJ2-1; TRBD2 is a possible D gene (5 bases). V lost 0 bases, J lost 0 bases, and 8 bases lay in between. The CDR3 is 16 residues long. The germline gives CDR1 KGHDR, CDR2 SFDVKD. This chain's CDR3 is CATSDLRGNSYNEQFF. CDR3 in DNA: TGTGCCACCAGTGATTTGAGAGGGAACTCCTACAATGAGCAGTTCTTC.

This clonotype was detected a few times. The chain links TRBV6-2 or TRBV6-3 to TRBJ2-1, with 7 bases identical to TRBD2. CDR3 length equals 14 residues. Germline V gene sequence: CDR1 MNHEY, CDR2 SVGEGT. The trim removed 6 bases at V and 5 bases at J, leaving 7 bases unmatched. CDR3 in DNA: TGTGCCAGCAGACCATGGGGGGGAAACAATGAGCAGTTCTTC. Translating it yields CASRPWGGNNEQFF.

This clonotype appeared a few times. This CDR3 is CASSLEGGRARNEQFF. In DNA, the CDR3 is TGTGCCAGCAGCTTAGAAGGCGGGAGGGCCCGTAATGAGCAGTTCTTC. J is TRBJ2-1 and V is TRBV11-2; 9 positions match TRBD2. This CDR3 comprises 16 residues. V shed 0 bases, J shed 7 bases, and the junction held 7 bases outside the gene matches. Germline-derived CDR1 and CDR2 are SGHAT and FQNNGV.

This clonotype showed up just a few times. The chain links TRBV20-1 to TRBJ1-5; D gene unclear. Germline V gene sequence: CDR1 DFQATT, CDR2 SNEGSKA (reference sequence). The ends were cut back, 0 bases at V and 1 base at J, with 4 bases in the middle. This CDR3 is built from 13 residues. CDR3 nucleotide sequence: TGCAGTGCTAGAGATTGGAGCAATCAGCCCCAGCATTTT. This encodes CSARDWSNQPQHF.

The chain combines TRBV7-9 with TRBJ2-1; TRBD1 agrees at 9 bases. The CDR3 runs to 13 residues. V was pared by 9 bases and J by 4 bases, with 4 bases of the junction left unmatched. The germline CDR1 and CDR2 sequences are SEHNR and FQNEAQ (reference sequence). The DNA of the CDR3 is TGTGCCAGGCAGGGACAGGGTTACAATGAGCAGTTCTTC. Residues: CARQGQGYNEQFF.

This clonotype was counted a single time. The V and J genes are TRBV5-1 and TRBJ2-3; D is tentatively TRBD1 or TRBD2 (5 bases each). Trimming removed 6 bases at V and 6 bases at J, with 14 bases between. The CDR3 is 13 residues long. Germline V CDR1 and CDR2: SGHRS, YFSETQ. The CDR3 here is CASTGPSGDTQYF. CDR3 DNA sequence: TGCGCCAGCACGGGACCTAGTGGTGATACGCAGTATTTT.

The chain recombines TRBV11-2 with TRBJ2-1; D is unclear. Trimming stripped 5 bases from V and 13 bases from J, with 18 bases between. Germline V gene sequence: CDR1 SGHAT, CDR2 FQNNGV. The CDR3 totals 13 residues. The CDR3: CASSPELAMHQFF. DNA of the CDR3: TGTGCCAGCAGCCCCGAATTGGCCATGCATCAGTTCTTC.

A few counts support this clonotype. The genes are TRBV5-1 and TRBJ2-1, with D possibly matching TRBD2 (5 bases). The CDR3 is 12 amino acids. Trimming removed 0 bases at V and 12 bases at J, with 10 bases between. Germline V gene lookup returns CDR1 SGHRS and CDR2 YFSETQ. The CDR3 bases are TGCGCCAGCAGCTTGGGTCTAGCCGGGCAGTTCTTC. Its protein product is CASSLGLAGQFF.

In its sample, this clonotype was seen many times. CDR3 in DNA: TGTGCCAGCAGCCCCAGACAGTCTTACGAGCAGTACTTC. Its protein product is CASSPRQSYEQYF. The rearrangement uses TRBV3-1 and TRBJ2-7; tentative D call: TRBD1 (5 bases). Trimming pared 4 bases from V and 4 bases from J, leaving 11 bases between. The CDR3 sequence is 13 residues long. Germline CDR1 and CDR2: LGHDT and YNNKEL (reference sequence).